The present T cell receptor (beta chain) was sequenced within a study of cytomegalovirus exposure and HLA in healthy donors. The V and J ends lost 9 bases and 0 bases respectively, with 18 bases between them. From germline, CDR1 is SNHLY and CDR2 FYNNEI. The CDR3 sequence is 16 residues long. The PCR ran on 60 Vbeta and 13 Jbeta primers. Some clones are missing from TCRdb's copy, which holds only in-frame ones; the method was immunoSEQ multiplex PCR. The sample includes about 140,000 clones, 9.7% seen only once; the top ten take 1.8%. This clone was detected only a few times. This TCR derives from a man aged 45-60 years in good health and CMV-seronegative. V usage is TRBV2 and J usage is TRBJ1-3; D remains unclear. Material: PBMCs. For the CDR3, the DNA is TGTGCCAGTGGGAGAGGAGGTCTTAGCTCTGGAAACACCATATATTTT. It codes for CASGRGGLSSGNTIYF.